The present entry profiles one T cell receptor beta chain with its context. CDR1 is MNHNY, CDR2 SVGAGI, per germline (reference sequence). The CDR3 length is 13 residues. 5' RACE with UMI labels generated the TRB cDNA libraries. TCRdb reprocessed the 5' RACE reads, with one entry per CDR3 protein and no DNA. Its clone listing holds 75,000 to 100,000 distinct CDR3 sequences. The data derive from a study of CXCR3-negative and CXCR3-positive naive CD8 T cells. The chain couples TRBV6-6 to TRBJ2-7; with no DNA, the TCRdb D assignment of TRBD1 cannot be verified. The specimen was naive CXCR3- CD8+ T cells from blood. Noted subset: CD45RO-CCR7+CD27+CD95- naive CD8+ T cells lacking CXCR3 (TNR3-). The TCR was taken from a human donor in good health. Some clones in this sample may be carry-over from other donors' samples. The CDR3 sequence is CASSPPPRDEQYF.